This is a list of T cell receptor beta chains from one sample in a study of shared clonotypes between healthy human individuals. The method was immunoSEQ multiplex PCR; TCRdb's version includes in-frame clones alone and lacks a portion of them. The sample holds around 480,000 clones, 75% to 80% seen once. Sequenced: PBMCs. Receptor source: a woman aged 40-49 years in good health. Some clones in this sample may be carry-over from other donors' samples. The CDR3 runs from the conserved cysteine through the conserved F or W. Fields, in order: D gene, V gene, clone size, J gene, CDR3 DNA, CDR3 protein. D genes are given only for firm matches. A clone size is listed for some rows: how often the clone was seen (once, few, many), or a class if it is expanded.

>TRBD1|TRBV19|.|TRBJ1-2
TGTGCCAGTAGTATCGGGACAGCCTTAGTCGGTGGCTACACCTTC
CASSIGTALVGGYTF
>.|TRBV5-4|.|TRBJ2-5
TGTGCCAGCAGCCATCCTAGCCAAGAGACCCAGTACTTC
CASSHPSQETQYF
>.|TRBV6-1|.|TRBJ1-1
TGTGCCAGCAGTGATGGGGCTGAAGCTTTCTTT
CASSDGAEAFF
>TRBD1|TRBV5-1|.|TRBJ1-2
TGCGCCAGCAGCCCCTGGGACAGGCCTCGTGATGGCTACACCTTC
CASSPWDRPRDGYTF
>TRBD1|TRBV7-8|.|TRBJ2-2
TGTGCCAGCAGCCGGGACAGGGGATTCACCGGGGAGCTGTTTTTT
CASSRDRGFTGELFF
>.|TRBV2|once|TRBJ2-7
TGTGCCAGCAGTGAAGCCGCTTTTGGGGTTGGGTCTTACGAGCAGTACTTC
CASSEAAFGVGSYEQYF
>.|TRBV28|few|TRBJ1-5
TGTGCCAGCAGTTTCGGGTCCGTACAGCCCCAGCATTTT
CASSFGSVQPQHF
>TRBD1|TRBV19|.|TRBJ1-1
TGTGCCAGTAGTATTTCAGGGGGCTGGACTGAAGCTTTCTTT
CASSISGGWTEAFF
>.|TRBV27|few|TRBJ2-2
TGTGCCAGCAGCCTGGGGAGTTGGGTCACCGGGGAGCTGTTTTTT
CASSLGSWVTGELFF
>.|TRBV5-1|.|TRBJ2-3
TGCGCCAGCAGCTTGGAGGGACGGCGCACAGATACGCAGTATTTT
CASSLEGRRTDTQYF
>TRBD2|TRBV29-1|.|TRBJ2-3
TGCAGCGTTGGGACTAGCGGGAGAACAGATACGCAGTATTTT
CSVGTSGRTDTQYF
>TRBD2|TRBV30|.|TRBJ2-3
TGTGCCTGTCTCGGAGCAGCGGGAGGGCTGGATACGCAGTATTTT
CACLGAAGGLDTQYF
>.|TRBV15|.|TRBJ2-2
TGTGCCACCGGCAGGGAGAGGTCAACCGGGGAGCTGTTTTTT
CATGRERSTGELFF
>.|TRBV28|.|TRBJ1-2
TGTGCCAGCAGTTTACGGGGTGTTTATGGCTACACCTTC
CASSLRGVYGYTF
>TRBD1|TRBV19|.|TRBJ1-5
TGTGCCACCTCCCGGACAGGCCTCTTACTTCAGGGTCCCAATCAGCCCCAGCATTTT
CATSRTGLLLQGPNQPQHF
>TRBD2|TRBV4-2|.|TRBJ2-3
TGTGCCAGCAGCCAACCGGTGGGACTAGCGGGAGGAGATACGCAGTATTTT
CASSQPVGLAGGDTQYF
>.|TRBV4-2|few|TRBJ2-6
TGTGCCAGCAGCCAAGTAAACGGGGCGGGTGGGGCCAACGTCCTGACTTTC
CASSQVNGAGGANVLTF
>.|TRBV28|few|TRBJ2-7
TGTGCCAGCAGTTTATATGGTACCTACGAGCAGTACTTC
CASSLYGTYEQYF
>.|TRBV6-1|.|TRBJ2-2
TGTGCCAGCAGTGGCGACTGGACGAGCGGGGAGCTGTTTTTT
CASSGDWTSGELFF
>.|TRBV10-3|.|TRBJ2-7
TGTGCCATCAGCGAGCCTCAGGGGGGAGACGAGCAGTACTTC
CAISEPQGGDEQYF
>TRBD1|TRBV11-3|.|TRBJ2-1
TGTGCCAGCAGCCCCGACAGGGGTCGAAGCTCCTACAATGAGCAGTTCTTC
CASSPDRGRSSYNEQFF
>.|TRBV10-2|.|TRBJ2-2
TGCGCCAGCAGTGAAGCCTCGGCAACCGGGGAGCTGTTTTTT
CASSEASATGELFF
>TRBD2|TRBV7-3|.|TRBJ2-5
TGTGCCAGCAGCCCGACTAGCGGACAAGAGACCCAGTACTTC
CASSPTSGQETQYF
>.|TRBV28|.|TRBJ1-5
TGTGCCAGCAGTTTAGGGCTAGGGGTATCTCAGCCCCAGCATTTT
CASSLGLGVSQPQHF
>.|TRBV29-1|.|TRBJ1-1
TGCAGCCCTCGAGGACTTGGCACTGAAGCTTTCTTT
CSPRGLGTEAFF
>.|TRBV10-1|.|TRBJ2-7
TGCGCCACCAGTACAGGACACAACTACGAGCAGTACTTC
CATSTGHNYEQYF
>TRBD1|TRBV28|.|TRBJ2-7
TGTGCCAGCCTACCCACAGGGGACTACGAGCAGTACTTC
CASLPTGDYEQYF
>TRBD2|TRBV5-1|.|TRBJ2-7
TGCGCCAGCAGCCCCGGACTAGCGGGAGTCAACTACGAGCAGTACTTC
CASSPGLAGVNYEQYF